These 11 T cell receptor beta chains came from one sample sequenced in a study of cytomegalovirus exposure and HLA in healthy donors. Some clones are missing from TCRdb's copy, which holds only in-frame ones; the method was immunoSEQ multiplex PCR. The sample holds fewer than 150,000 clones, around 88% seen once. The source material was PBMCs. The receptors originated from a young man in good health and CMV-seronegative.

The chain uses TRBV7-9 and TRBJ2-7; no clear D. In germline, CDR1 is SEHNR, CDR2 FQNEAQ (reference sequence). The CDR3 covers 12 residues. V shed 2 bases and J shed 5 bases, with 7 bases lying between them. The CDR3 sequence: CASSLIRDEQYF. CDR3 nucleotide sequence: TGTGCCAGCAGCTTAATCCGGGACGAGCAGTACTTC.

The chain carries TRBV30 and TRBJ1-6, with unresolved D. V was cut by 3 bases and J by 7 bases, with 10 bases left in between. CDR3 size: 13 residues. The germline gives CDR1 GTSNPN, CDR2 SVGIG (reference sequence). CDR3 region: CAWRGRGNSPLHF. In DNA form, the CDR3 reads TGTGCCTGGAGAGGAAGAGGGAATTCACCCCTCCACTTT. Full variable domain (outside the CDR3, taken from reference TRBV30 and TRBJ1-6): SQTIHQWPATLVQPVGSPLSLECTVEGTSNPNLYWYRQAAGRGLQLLFYSVGIGQISSEVPQNLSASRPQDRQFILSSKKLLLSDSGFYLCAWRGRGNSPLHFGNGTRLTVT.

V gene TRBV27 combines with J gene TRBJ1-1; 7 bases align to TRBD1. The CDR3 is made up of 14 amino acids. Germline V gene data show CDR1 as MNHEY and CDR2 as SMNVEV (reference sequence). Germline trimming cut 6 bases from V and 1 base from J; bases unmatched to any gene: 5. The CDR3 spells CASSWGTENTEAFF. DNA of the CDR3: TGTGCCAGCAGCTGGGGGACAGAGAACACTGAAGCTTTCTTT.

The chain links TRBV5-1 to TRBJ2-3; 8 positions agree with TRBD2. Looked up from germline, CDR1 is SGHRS and CDR2 is YFSETQ. The CDR3 loop spans 14 amino acids. The V gene end was trimmed by 7 bases and the J gene end by 3 bases; junction bases not matched to a gene: 7. The chain's CDR3 is CASREGPGTDTQYF. The CDR3 nucleotides read TGCGCCAGCCGGGAGGGGCCAGGGACAGATACGCAGTATTTT.

The V call is TRBV7-9, the J call TRBJ2-1, with TRBD1 matching 9 bases. Germline V gene data show CDR1 as SEHNR and CDR2 as FQNEAQ (reference sequence). The CDR3 covers 16 residues. V dropped 4 bases and J dropped 7; count of bases not matched to a gene: 11. The CDR3 is CASSWKPGTGINEQFF. The CDR3 DNA is TGTGCCAGCAGCTGGAAGCCCGGGACAGGGATAAATGAGCAGTTCTTC.

The J gene is TRBJ2-7, the V gene TRBV5-6; no clear D gene. Germline V gene lookup returns CDR1 SGHDT and CDR2 YYEEEE. V was clipped by 1 base and J by 1 base, with 15 bases between them. The CDR3 totals 16 residues. CDR3 in DNA: TGTGCCAGCAGCTTGTATACCAGGCCCTTATCCTACGAGCAGTACTTC. It is translated as CASSLYTRPLSYEQYF.

This chain joins TRBV10-3 and TRBJ2-1; 9 nucleotides align to TRBD2. Germline V gene lookup returns CDR1 ENHRY and CDR2 SYGVKD. Unmatched junction bases numbered 0, after V lost 4 bases and J lost 5 bases. The CDR3 is made up of 13 amino acids. In DNA form, the CDR3 reads TGTGCCATCAGTGGGACTAGCGACAATGAGCAGTTCTTC. It yields the protein CAISGTSDNEQFF.

The chain has TRBV7-2 and TRBJ1-1, with 7 bases aligning to TRBD1. V was pared by 5 bases and J by 9 bases, with 6 bases of the junction left unmatched. Germline assignment: CDR1 SGHTA and CDR2 FQGNSA. The CDR3 runs to 12 residues. CDR3 amino acids: CASSPGTVKAFF. For the CDR3, the DNA is TGTGCCAGCAGCCCTGGGACAGTCAAAGCTTTCTTT.

The chain uses TRBV27 and TRBJ2-3, with TRBD2 identical over 9 bases. V shed 1 base, J shed 5 bases, and the junction held 13 bases outside the gene matches. Germline values: CDR1 MNHEY, CDR2 SMNVEV (reference sequence). The CDR3 is 18 amino acids. In DNA, the CDR3 is TGTGCCAGCAGTTTATTGGGGTTTTATCTAGCGGGGCGAGATACGCAGTATTTT. Translating gives CASSLLGFYLAGRDTQYF.

The chain uses TRBV28 and TRBJ2-7, with D perhaps TRBD1 (6 bases). This CDR3 has 15 amino acids. V gave up 4 bases and J gave up 1 base, with 14 bases separating them. Per the germline V gene, CDR1 is MDHEN and CDR2 is SYDVKM. CDR3: CASSSSYGQSYEQYF. CDR3 sequence (DNA): TGTGCCAGCAGTTCCTCTTATGGACAGTCCTACGAGCAGTACTTC.

The chain is built from TRBV7-2 and TRBJ2-1; D is perhaps TRBD2 (5 bases). This CDR3 is 13 amino acids long. Trimming cost V 3 bases and J 2 bases, with 5 bases left between them. In germline, CDR1 is SGHTA, CDR2 FQGNSA. CDR3 coding DNA: TGTGCCAGCAGCTTCGGGACCTACAATGAGCAGTTCTTC. This translates into CASSFGTYNEQFF.